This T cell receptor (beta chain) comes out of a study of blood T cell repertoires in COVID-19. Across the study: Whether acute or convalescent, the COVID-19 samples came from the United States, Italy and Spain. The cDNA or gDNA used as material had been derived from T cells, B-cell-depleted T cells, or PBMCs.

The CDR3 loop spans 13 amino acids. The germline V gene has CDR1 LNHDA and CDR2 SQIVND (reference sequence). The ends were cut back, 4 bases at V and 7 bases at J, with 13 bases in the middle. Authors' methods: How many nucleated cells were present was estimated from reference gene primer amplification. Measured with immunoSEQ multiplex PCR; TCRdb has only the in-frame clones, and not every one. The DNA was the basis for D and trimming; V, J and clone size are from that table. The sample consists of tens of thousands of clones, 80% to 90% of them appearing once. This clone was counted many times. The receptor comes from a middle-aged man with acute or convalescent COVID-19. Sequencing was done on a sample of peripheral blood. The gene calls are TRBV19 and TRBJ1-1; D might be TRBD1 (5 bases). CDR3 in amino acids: CASSRRVGGEAFF. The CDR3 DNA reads TGTGCCAGTAGTAGGCGAGTGGGGGGTGAAGCTTTCTTT.